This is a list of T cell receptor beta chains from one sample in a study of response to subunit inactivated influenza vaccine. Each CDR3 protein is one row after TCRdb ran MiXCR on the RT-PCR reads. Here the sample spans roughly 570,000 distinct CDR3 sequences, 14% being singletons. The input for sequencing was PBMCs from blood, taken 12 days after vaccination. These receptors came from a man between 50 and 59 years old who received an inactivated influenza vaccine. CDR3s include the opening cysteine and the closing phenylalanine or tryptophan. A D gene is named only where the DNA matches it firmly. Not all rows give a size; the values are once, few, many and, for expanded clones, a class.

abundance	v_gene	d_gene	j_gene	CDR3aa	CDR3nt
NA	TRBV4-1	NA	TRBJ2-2	CASIQESSRNTGELFF	TGCGCCAGCATCCAAGAGAGTAGCCGGAACACCGGGGAGCTGTTTTTT
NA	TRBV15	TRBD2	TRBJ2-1	CATSTLAGLNNEQFF	TGTGCCACCAGCACCCTAGCGGGCCTTAACAATGAGCAGTTCTTC
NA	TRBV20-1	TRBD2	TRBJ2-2	CSARDILAGRNTGELFF	TGCAGTGCTAGAGATATCCTAGCGGGAAGAAACACCGGGGAGCTGTTTTTT
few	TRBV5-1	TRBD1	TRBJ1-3	CASSAGQAGNTIYF	TGCGCCAGCAGCGCGGGACAGGCTGGAAACACCATATATTTT
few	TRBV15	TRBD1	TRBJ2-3	CATSRKHPGQITDTQYF	TGTGCCACCAGCAGAAAACATCCGGGACAGATCACAGATACGCAGTATTTT
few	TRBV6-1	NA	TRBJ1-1	CASAIDWLGNTEAFF	TGTGCCAGCGCAATCGACTGGTTAGGGAACACTGAAGCTTTCTTT
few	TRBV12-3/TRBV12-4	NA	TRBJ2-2	CASNRDTNTGELFF	TGTGCCAGCAACCGGGACACCAACACCGGGGAGCTGTTTTTT
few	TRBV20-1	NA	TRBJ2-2	CSASGLKNTGELFF	TGCAGTGCTAGTGGACTAAAAAACACCGGGGAGCTGTTTTTT
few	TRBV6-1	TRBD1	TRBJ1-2	CASARGGTDYGYTF	TGTGCCAGCGCCCGAGGCGGGACAGACTATGGCTACACCTTC
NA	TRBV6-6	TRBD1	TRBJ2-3	CASGTGWDTQYF	TGTGCCAGCGGGACAGGGTGGGATACGCAGTATTTT
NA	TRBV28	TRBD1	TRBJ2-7	CASSSSWTGGRYEQYF	TGTGCCAGCAGTTCTTCCTGGACAGGGGGGAGATACGAGCAGTACTTC
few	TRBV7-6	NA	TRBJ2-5	CASSRTRTGETQYF	TGTGCCAGCAGCCGGACTCGAACGGGAGAGACCCAGTACTTC
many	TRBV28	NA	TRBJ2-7	CASSATRGSSSYEQYF	TGTGCCAGCAGTGCCACACGGGGCTCGTCCTCCTACGAGCAGTACTTC
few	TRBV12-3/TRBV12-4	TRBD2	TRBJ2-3	CASNQAGLATDTQYF	TGTGCCAGCAATCAGGCGGGACTAGCAACAGATACGCAGTATTTT
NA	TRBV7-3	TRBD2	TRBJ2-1	CASSRISGRDNEQFF	TGTGCCAGCAGCCGAATTAGCGGGAGGGATAATGAGCAGTTCTTC
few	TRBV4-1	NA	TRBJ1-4	CASSQTSGANEKLFF	TGCGCCAGCAGCCAAACCTCCGGGGCCAATGAAAAACTGTTTTTT
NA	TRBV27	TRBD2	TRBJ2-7	CASSLGTSGNYEQYF	TGTGCCAGCAGTTTAGGGACTAGCGGGAACTACGAGCAGTACTTC
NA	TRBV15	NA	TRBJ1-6	CATSRGGQYNSPLHF	TGTGCCACCAGCAGAGGGGGACAATATAATTCACCCCTCCACTTT
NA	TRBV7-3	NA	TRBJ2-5	CASSQQGFRETQYF	TGTGCCAGCAGTCAACAGGGTTTTCGGGAGACCCAGTACTTC
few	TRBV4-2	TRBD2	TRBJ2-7	CASSSGTSDSYEQYF	TGTGCCAGCAGCTCCGGGACTAGCGACTCCTACGAGCAGTACTTC
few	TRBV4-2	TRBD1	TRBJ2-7	CASSQDRDRNYEQYF	TGTGCCAGCAGCCAAGACCGGGACAGGAACTACGAGCAGTACTTC
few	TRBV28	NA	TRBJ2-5	CASSSGQILETQYF	TGTGCCAGCAGTTCAGGACAGATTTTAGAGACCCAGTACTTC
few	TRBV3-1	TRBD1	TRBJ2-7	CASSPQGAREQYF	TGTGCCAGCAGCCCCCAGGGGGCGCGGGAGCAGTACTTC
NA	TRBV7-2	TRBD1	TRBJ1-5	CASSFYRGINQPQHF	TGTGCCAGCAGCTTTTACAGGGGTATCAATCAGCCCCAGCATTTT
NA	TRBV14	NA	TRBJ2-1	CASSQDLLGRGFPHNEQFF	TGTGCCAGCAGCCAAGATTTGTTGGGGAGGGGGTTTCCCCACAATGAGCAGTTCTTC
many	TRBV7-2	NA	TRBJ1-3	CASSQPSGNTIYF	TGTGCCAGCAGCCAGCCATCCGGAAACACCATATATTTT
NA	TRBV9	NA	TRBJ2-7	CASSVGQDPYEQYF	TGTGCCAGCAGCGTAGGGCAGGACCCCTACGAGCAGTACTTC
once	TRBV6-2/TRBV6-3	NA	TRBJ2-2	CASSYVSLANTGELFF	TGTGCCAGCAGTTACGTTTCGCTGGCGAACACCGGGGAGCTGTTTTTT
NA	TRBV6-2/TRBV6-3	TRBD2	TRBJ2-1	CASSYSYRAGGYSYNEQFF	TGTGCCAGCAGTTACTCTTATAGGGCGGGGGGGTACTCCTACAATGAGCAGTTCTTC
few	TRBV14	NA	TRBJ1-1	CASSQNRAVNTEAFF	TGTGCCAGCAGCCAAAACAGGGCGGTGAACACTGAAGCTTTCTTT
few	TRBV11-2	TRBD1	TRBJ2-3	CASRQKQGAVADTQYF	TGTGCCAGCAGACAAAAACAGGGGGCGGTCGCAGATACGCAGTATTTT
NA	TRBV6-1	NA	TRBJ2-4	CASSESDWGFQVIQYF	TGTGCCAGCAGTGAAAGTGATTGGGGGTTTCAGGTCATTCAGTACTTC
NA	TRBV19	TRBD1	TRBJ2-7	CASSIAGDRGEGLSYEQYF	TGTGCCAGTAGTATTGCGGGCGACAGGGGTGAAGGACTCTCCTACGAGCAGTACTTC
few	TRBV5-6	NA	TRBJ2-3	CASSLGSGRDTQYF	TGTGCCAGCAGCTTGGGATCAGGCAGAGATACGCAGTATTTT
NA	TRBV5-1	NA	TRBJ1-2	CASSLDPSPAAYTF	TGCGCCAGCAGCTTGGATCCGAGCCCCGCCGCCTACACCTTC
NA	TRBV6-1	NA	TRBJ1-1	CASSAHYRVSEAFF	TGTGCCAGCAGTGCCCACTACAGGGTATCTGAAGCTTTCTTT
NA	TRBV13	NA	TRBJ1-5	CASSATGQPQHF	TGTGCCAGCAGCGCCACAGGGCAGCCCCAGCATTTT
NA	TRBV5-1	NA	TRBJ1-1	CASSLGGRFSEAFF	TGCGCCAGCAGCTTGGGGGGGCGTTTCTCTGAAGCTTTCTTT
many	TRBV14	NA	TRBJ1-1	CASSPLGVNTEAFF	TGTGCCAGCAGCCCGCTAGGGGTTAACACTGAAGCTTTCTTT
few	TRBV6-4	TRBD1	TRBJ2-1	CASSDSPGQPFNEQFF	TGTGCCAGCAGTGACTCTCCGGGACAGCCTTTCAATGAGCAGTTCTTC
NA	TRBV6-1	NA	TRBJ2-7	CATKGGLSYEQYF	TGTGCCACCAAAGGGGGGCTCAGCTACGAGCAGTACTTC
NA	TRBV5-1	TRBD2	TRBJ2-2	CASSEGLVTGELFF	TGCGCCAGCAGCGAAGGACTAGTCACCGGGGAGCTGTTTTTT
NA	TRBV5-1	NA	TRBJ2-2	CASSLGAQQITGELFF	TGCGCCAGCAGCTTGGGGGCCCAGCAAATCACCGGGGAGCTGTTTTTT
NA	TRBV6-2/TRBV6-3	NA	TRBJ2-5	CASSYSLGPLRETQYF	TGTGCCAGCAGTTACTCACTGGGGCCGTTACGGGAGACCCAGTACTTC
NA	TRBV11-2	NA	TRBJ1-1	CASSLGGSREAFF	TGTGCCAGCAGCTTAGGTGGTTCCAGAGAAGCTTTCTTT
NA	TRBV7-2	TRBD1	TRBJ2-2	CASSLMGQGNTGELFF	TGTGCCAGCAGCTTAATGGGACAGGGCAACACCGGGGAGCTGTTTTTT
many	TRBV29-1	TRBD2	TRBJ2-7	CSVVKGGPYEQYF	TGCAGCGTTGTGAAGGGAGGGCCCTACGAGCAGTACTTC
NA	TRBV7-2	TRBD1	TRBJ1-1	CASSLAQGAYTEAFF	TGTGCCAGCAGCTTAGCACAGGGGGCGTATACTGAAGCTTTCTTT
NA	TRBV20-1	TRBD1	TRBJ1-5	CSANPGTGINQPQHF	TGCAGTGCTAACCCCGGGACAGGAATTAATCAGCCCCAGCATTTT
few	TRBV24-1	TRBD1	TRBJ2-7	CATQSGQGTREQYF	TGTGCCACGCAATCGGGACAGGGGACGCGCGAGCAGTACTTC
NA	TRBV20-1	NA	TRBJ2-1	CSAKTYRVGVNEQFF	TGCAGTGCCAAAACTTACAGGGTCGGAGTGAATGAGCAGTTCTTC
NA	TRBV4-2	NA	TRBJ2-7	CASSQDRRGGDEQYF	TGTGCCAGCAGCCAAGATCGCAGGGGAGGCGACGAGCAGTACTTC
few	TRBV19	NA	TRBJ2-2	CAISRREGTGELFF	TGTGCCATCAGTCGCAGGGAAGGAACCGGGGAGCTGTTTTTT
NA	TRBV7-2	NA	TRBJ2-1	CASSLARTLQFF	TGTGCCAGCAGCTTAGCGAGGACTTTGCAGTTCTTC
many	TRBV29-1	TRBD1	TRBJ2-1	CSVVTGAYNEQFF	TGCAGCGTAGTGACAGGGGCCTACAATGAGCAGTTCTTC
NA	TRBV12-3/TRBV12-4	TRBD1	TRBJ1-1	CASLGGLGTEAFF	TGTGCCAGTTTAGGGGGCTTGGGCACTGAAGCTTTCTTT
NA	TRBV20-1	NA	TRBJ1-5	CSASREIYSNQPQHF	TGCAGTGCAAGTAGGGAAATTTATAGCAATCAGCCCCAGCATTTT
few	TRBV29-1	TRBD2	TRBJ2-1	CSVAGGHTYNEQFF	TGCAGCGTTGCGGGAGGGCATACCTACAATGAGCAGTTCTTC
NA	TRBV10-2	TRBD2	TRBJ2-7	CASMSGNSYEQYF	TGCGCCAGCATGAGCGGGAACTCCTACGAGCAGTACTTC
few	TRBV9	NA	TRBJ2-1	CASSVGDGSLYNEQFF	TGTGCCAGCAGCGTAGGTGACGGGAGCCTCTACAATGAGCAGTTCTTC